This TCR beta chain was identified in a study of shared clonotypes between healthy human individuals. Points from the study as a whole: Non-shared clonotypes displayed generation probabilities falling below those of clonotypes present in all four donors.

Comment on this clone: What it binds is not known.

Assay: immunoSEQ multiplex PCR; the TCRdb copy retains only in-frame clones and omits some. In the table there are 650,000 to 800,000 clones, about two thirds of which are singletons. This receptor was taken from a woman in her thirties in good health. Material for sequencing was memory CD4+ T cells sorted from blood. As to subset: CD45RA-negative fraction.

The CDR3 nucleotides read TGCAGCGTTGACAGGGGGCTGGATACTGAAGCTTTCTTT. It yields the protein CSVDRGLDTEAFF. This rearrangement joins TRBV29-1 to TRBJ1-1; 8 positions agree with TRBD1. J lost 5 bases, V lost 3 bases, and 5 bases had no gene match. Looked up from germline, CDR1 is SQVTM and CDR2 is ANQGSEA. This CDR3 spans 13 amino acids.